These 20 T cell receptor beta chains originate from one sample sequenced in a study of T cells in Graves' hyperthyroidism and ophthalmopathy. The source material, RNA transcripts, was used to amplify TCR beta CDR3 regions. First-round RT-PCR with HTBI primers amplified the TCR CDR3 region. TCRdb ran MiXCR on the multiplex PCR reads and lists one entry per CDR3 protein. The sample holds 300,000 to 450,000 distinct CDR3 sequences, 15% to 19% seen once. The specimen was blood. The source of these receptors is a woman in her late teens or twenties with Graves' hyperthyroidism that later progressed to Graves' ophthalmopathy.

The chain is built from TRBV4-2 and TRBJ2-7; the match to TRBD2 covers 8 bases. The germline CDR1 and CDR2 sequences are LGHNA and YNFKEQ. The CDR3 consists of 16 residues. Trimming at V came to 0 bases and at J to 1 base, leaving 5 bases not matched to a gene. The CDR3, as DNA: TGTGCCAGCAGCCAAGATTTTAGCGGGACGTCCTACGAGCAGTACTTC. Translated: CASSQDFSGTSYEQYF.

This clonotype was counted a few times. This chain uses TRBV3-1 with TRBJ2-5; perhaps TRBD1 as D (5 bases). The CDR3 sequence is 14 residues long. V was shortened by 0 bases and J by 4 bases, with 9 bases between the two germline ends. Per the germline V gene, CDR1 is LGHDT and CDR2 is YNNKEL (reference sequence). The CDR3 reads CASSQDSRVETQYF. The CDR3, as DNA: TGTGCCAGCAGCCAAGACTCCAGGGTAGAGACCCAGTACTTC.

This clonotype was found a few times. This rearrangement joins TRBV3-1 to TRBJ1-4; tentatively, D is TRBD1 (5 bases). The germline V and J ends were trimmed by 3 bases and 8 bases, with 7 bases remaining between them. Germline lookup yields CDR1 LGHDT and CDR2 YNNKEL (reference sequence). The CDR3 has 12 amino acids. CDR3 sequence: CASSQGGEKLFF. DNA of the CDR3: TGTGCCAGCAGCCAGGGGGGAGAAAAACTGTTTTTT.

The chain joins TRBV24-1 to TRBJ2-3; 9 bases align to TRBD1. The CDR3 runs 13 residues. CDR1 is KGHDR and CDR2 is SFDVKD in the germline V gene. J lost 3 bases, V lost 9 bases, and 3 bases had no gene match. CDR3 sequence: CATSTGGTDTQYF. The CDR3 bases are TGTGCCACCTCGACAGGGGGAACAGATACGCAGTATTTT.

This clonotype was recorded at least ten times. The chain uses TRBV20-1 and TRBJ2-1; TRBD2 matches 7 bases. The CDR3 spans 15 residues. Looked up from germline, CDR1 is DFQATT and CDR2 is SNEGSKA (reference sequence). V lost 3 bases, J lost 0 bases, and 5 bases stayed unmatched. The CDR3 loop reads CSASGGESSYNEQFF. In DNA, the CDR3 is TGCAGTGCTAGTGGGGGGGAAAGCTCCTACAATGAGCAGTTCTTC.

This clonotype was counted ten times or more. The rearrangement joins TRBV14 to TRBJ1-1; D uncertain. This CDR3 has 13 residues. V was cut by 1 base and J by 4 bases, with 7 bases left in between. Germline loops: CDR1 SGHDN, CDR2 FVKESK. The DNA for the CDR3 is TGTGCCAGCAGCCAAGCTCCGGCCACTGAAGCTTTCTTT. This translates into CASSQAPATEAFF.

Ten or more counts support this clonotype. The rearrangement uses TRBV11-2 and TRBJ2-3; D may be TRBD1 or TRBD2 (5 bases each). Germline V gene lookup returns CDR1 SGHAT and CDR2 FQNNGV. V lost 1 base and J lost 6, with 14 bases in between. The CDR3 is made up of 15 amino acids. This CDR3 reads CASSLGGREFDTQYF. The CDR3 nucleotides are TGTGCCAGCAGCTTAGGAGGCAGGGAGTTTGATACGCAGTATTTT.

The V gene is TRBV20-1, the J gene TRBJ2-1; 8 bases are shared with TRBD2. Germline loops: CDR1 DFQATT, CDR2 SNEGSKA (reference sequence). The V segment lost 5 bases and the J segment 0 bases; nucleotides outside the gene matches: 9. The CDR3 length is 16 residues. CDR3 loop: CSAAGLASSSYNEQFF. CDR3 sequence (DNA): TGCAGTGCTGCCGGACTAGCTTCAAGCTCCTACAATGAGCAGTTCTTC.

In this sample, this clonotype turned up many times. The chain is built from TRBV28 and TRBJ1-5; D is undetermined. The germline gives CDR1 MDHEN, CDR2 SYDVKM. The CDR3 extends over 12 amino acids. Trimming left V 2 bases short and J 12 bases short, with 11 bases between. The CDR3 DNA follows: TGTGCCAGCAGTTTAGGCCGATCGGGCCAGCATTTT. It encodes CASSLGRSGQHF.

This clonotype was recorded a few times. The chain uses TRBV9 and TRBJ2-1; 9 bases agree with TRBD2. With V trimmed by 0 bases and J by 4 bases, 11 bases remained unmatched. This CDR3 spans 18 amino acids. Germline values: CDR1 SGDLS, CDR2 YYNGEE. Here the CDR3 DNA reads TGTGCCAGCAGCGTAGCTCTAAGGGCTAGCGGGGATTACAATGAGCAGTTCTTC. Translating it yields CASSVALRASGDYNEQFF.

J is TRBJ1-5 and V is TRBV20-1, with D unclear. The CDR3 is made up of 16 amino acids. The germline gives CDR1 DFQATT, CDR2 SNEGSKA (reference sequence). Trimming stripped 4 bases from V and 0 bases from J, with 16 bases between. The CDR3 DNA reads TGCAGTGCTATCCGAGACGGGAGATATAGCAATCAGCCCCAGCATTTT. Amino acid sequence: CSAIRDGRYSNQPQHF.

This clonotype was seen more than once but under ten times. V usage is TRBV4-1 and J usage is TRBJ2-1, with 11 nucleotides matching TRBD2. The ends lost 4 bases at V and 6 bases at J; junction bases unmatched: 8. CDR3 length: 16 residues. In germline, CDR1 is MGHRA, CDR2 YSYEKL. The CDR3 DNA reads TGCGCCAGCAGCCGCTTGATAGCGGGAGGGAGCAATGAGCAGTTCTTC. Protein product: CASSRLIAGGSNEQFF.

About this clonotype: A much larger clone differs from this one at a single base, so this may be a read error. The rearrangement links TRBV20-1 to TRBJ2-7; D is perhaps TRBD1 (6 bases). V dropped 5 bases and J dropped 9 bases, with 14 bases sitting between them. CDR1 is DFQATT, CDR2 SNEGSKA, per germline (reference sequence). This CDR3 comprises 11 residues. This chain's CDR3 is CSAGPSQGQYF. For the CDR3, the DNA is TGCAGTGCTGGTCCCTCACAGGGGCAGTACTTC.

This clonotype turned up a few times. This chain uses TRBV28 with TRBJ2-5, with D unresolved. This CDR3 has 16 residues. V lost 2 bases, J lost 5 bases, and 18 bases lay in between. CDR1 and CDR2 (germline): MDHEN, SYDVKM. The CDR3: CASSLGTPLGRETQYF. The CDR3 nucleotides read TGTGCCAGCAGTTTAGGAACCCCGTTGGGTAGGGAGACCCAGTACTTC.

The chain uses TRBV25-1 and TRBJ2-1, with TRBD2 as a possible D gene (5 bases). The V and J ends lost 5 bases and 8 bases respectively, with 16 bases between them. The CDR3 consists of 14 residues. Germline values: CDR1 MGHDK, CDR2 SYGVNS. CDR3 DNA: TGTGCCAGCAGTCTTAGGACCGGGCGGGATGAGCAGTTCTTC. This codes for CASSLRTGRDEQFF.

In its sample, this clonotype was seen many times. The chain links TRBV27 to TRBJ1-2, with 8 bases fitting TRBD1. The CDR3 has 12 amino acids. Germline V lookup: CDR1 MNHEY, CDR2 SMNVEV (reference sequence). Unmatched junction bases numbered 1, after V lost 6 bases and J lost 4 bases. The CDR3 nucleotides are TGTGCCAGCAGCGGGACAGGCTATGGCTACACCTTC. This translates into CASSGTGYGYTF.

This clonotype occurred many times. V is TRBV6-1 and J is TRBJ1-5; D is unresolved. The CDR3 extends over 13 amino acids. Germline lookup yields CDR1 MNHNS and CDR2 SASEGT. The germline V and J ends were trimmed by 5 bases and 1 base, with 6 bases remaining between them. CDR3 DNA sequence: TGTGCCAGCAGTTTACAGAGCAATCAGCCCCAGCATTTT. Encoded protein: CASSLQSNQPQHF.

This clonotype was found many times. As DNA, the CDR3 is TGTGCCAGCAGGCCCCGCCTTTACCCGAGCTCCTACGAGCAGTACTTC. Its protein product is CASRPRLYPSSYEQYF. The V and J genes are TRBV27 and TRBJ2-7; D gene uncertain. The length of the CDR3 is 16 residues. CDR1 is MNHEY and CDR2 is SMNVEV in the germline V gene (reference sequence). Deletions cut 6 bases from V and 0 bases from J, with 18 bases between.

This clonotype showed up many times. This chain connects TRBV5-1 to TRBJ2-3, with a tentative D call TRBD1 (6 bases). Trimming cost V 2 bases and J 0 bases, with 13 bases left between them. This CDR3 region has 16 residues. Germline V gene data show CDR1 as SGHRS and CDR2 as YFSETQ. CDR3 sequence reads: CASSFHGTTSTDTQYF. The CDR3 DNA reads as TGCGCCAGCAGCTTCCACGGGACAACTAGCACAGATACGCAGTATTTT.

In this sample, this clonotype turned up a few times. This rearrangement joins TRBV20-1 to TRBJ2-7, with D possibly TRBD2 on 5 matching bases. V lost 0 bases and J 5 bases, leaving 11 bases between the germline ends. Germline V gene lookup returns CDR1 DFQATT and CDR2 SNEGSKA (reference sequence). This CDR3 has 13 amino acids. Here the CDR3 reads CSARDRGRHEQYF. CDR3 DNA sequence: TGCAGTGCTAGAGATCGAGGGAGACACGAGCAGTACTTC.